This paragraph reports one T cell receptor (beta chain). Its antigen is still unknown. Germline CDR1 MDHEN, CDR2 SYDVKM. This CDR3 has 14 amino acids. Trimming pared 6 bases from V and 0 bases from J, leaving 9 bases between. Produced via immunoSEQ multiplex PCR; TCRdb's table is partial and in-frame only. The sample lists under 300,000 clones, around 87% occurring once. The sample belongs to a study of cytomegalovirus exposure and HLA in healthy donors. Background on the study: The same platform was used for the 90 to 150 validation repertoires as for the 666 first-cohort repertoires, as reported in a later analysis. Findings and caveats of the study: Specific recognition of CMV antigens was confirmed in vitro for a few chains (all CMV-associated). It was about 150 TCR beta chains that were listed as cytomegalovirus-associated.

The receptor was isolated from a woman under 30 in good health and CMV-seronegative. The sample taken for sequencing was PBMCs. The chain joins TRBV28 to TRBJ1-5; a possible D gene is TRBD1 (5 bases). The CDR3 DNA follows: TGTGCCAGCAGGCAGGGAAATAGCAATCAGCCCCAGCATTTT. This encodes CASRQGNSNQPQHF.